This T cell receptor beta chain was recorded in a study of cytomegalovirus exposure and HLA in healthy donors. Though nominally healthy at sampling, donors likely had unrecorded immune exposures. This clone was counted between two and nine times. Its matching antigen is unknown. Study-wide findings and caveats: Among donors in an Asian-associated ancestry cluster, a later analysis reportedly found fewer N-insertions than the roughly 650-donor mean. Generally TCR sequences proved uncommon, though certain public TCRs appeared in numerous donors. According to reports, the classifier identified cytomegalovirus status with high specificity and sensitivity.

Primers: 60 Vbeta forward and 13 Jbeta reverse. Profiled with immunoSEQ multiplex PCR; TCRdb holds only in-frame clones, not every one. The sample lists nearly 300,000 clones, 75% to 90% seen once, with 3.5% to 4% in the top ten. From germline, CDR1 is LGHNA and CDR2 YNFKEQ. V was trimmed by 1 base and J by 5 bases, leaving 18 bases between them. This CDR3 has 16 amino acids. The rearrangement uses TRBV4-2 and TRBJ2-7, with D possibly matching TRBD2 (6 bases). This TCR derives from a man aged 40-49 years in good health and CMV-seropositive. Sequencing was performed on PBMCs. The CDR3 loop is CASSQGSAEGQHEQYF. Written as DNA, the CDR3 is TGTGCCAGCAGCCAAGGCTCGGCGGAGGGGCAACACGAGCAGTACTTC.